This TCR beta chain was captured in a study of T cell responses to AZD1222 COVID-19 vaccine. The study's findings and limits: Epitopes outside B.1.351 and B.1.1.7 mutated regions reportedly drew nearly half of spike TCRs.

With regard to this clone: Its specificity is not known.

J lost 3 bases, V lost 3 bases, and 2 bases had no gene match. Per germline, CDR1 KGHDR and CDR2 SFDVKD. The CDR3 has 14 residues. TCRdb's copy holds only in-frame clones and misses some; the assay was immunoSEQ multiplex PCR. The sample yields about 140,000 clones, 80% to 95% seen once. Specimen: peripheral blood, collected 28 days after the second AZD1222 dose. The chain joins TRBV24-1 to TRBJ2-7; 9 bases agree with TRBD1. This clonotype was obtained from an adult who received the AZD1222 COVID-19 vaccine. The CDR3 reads CATSDPGQGYEQYF. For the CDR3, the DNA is TGTGCCACCAGTGATCCGGGACAGGGCTACGAGCAGTACTTC.